Following are 6 T cell receptor beta chains from one sample sequenced in a study of PD-1 blockade in classical Hodgkin lymphoma. Every one of the patients relapsed after autologous stem cell transplantation (brentuximab vedotin exposure was variable). Produced via immunoSEQ multiplex PCR; TCRdb's table is partial and in-frame only. Among about 12,000 clones listed, 85% were seen once. The specimen comprised peripheral blood mononuclear cells (PBMCs), sampled at baseline. These receptors were collected from a human donor with classical Hodgkin lymphoma.

The chain links TRBV18 to TRBJ2-7; 7 positions agree with TRBD2. The CDR3 is 15 residues long. Unmatched junction bases numbered 8, after V lost 6 bases and J lost 0 bases. In germline, CDR1 is KGHSH, CDR2 LQKENI. The CDR3 is CASSPRGDFSYEQYF. For the CDR3, the DNA is TGTGCCAGCTCGCCTCGGGGGGACTTCTCCTACGAGCAGTACTTC.

This clone has a handful of counts. The CDR3 region has the DNA TGTGCCAGCAGTGACTCGGTGGGACCCCTCCCGTATGGCTACACCTTC. Its protein is CASSDSVGPLPYGYTF. The chain has TRBV6-4 and TRBJ1-2; tentatively, D is TRBD1 (5 bases). Germline loops: CDR1 MRHNA, CDR2 SNTAGT. The CDR3 totals 16 residues. V was trimmed by 0 bases and J by 5 bases, leaving 16 bases between them.

This clone has only one observation. The rearrangement joins TRBV19 to TRBJ1-2; D unclear. CDR1 is LNHDA, CDR2 SQIVND, per germline (reference sequence). This CDR3 has 16 residues. V was pared by 5 bases and J by 5 bases, with 21 bases between. The CDR3 sequence is CASSRSRMIVSYGYTF. The CDR3 DNA reads as TGTGCCAGTAGTCGTAGTAGGATGATCGTCTCTTATGGCTACACCTTC.

The rearrangement links TRBV6-6 to TRBJ1-4, with no clear D. CDR1 MNHNY and CDR2 SVGAGI come from the germline V gene (reference sequence). V shed 4 bases and J shed 8 bases, with 11 bases lying between them. CDR3 length: 13 residues. CDR3 nucleotide sequence: TGTGCCAGCAGTTGGAGCCGGACCGAAAAACTGTTTTTT. Residues: CASSWSRTEKLFF.

By share, this clone ranks as medium-sized (0.01 to 0.1%). This sequence joins TRBV11-2 and TRBJ2-2; weak D call: TRBD2 (6 bases). V was shortened by 7 bases and J by 0 bases, with 12 bases between the two germline ends. CDR1 is SGHAT, CDR2 FQNNGV, per germline. The CDR3 spans 15 residues. Here the CDR3 reads CASNPGGTNTGELFF. The CDR3 region has the DNA TGTGCCAGCAACCCCGGAGGGACGAACACCGGGGAGCTGTTTTTT.

This sequence joins TRBV19 and TRBJ2-1, with D tentatively TRBD2 (6 bases). V lost 7 bases and J lost 6, with 13 bases in between. This CDR3 spans 13 amino acids. Germline CDR1 is LNHDA and CDR2 is SQIVND (reference sequence). This CDR3 reads CASTGTRGNEQFF. In DNA, the CDR3 is TGTGCCAGTACCGGGACTCGCGGCAATGAGCAGTTCTTC.